The 32 T cell receptor beta chains listed next were all sequenced from one sample in a study of T cells in Graves' hyperthyroidism and ophthalmopathy. Amplified TCR beta CDR3 regions derived from RNA transcripts. TCR CDR3 regions were first amplified by RT-PCR with HTBI primers. TCRdb reprocessed the multiplex PCR reads via MiXCR and lists one record per CDR3 protein. The sample lists around 560,000 distinct CDR3 sequences, around 15% occurring once. Sequencing was performed on blood. Receptor source: a woman aged 18-29 years with Graves' hyperthyroidism.

The chain recombines TRBV6-1 with TRBJ2-2; unclear D gene. The V and J ends lost 7 bases and 6 bases respectively, with 6 bases between them. Germline CDR1 is MNHNS and CDR2 is SASEGT. This CDR3 is 11 amino acids long. Here the CDR3 reads CASTMAGELFF. CDR3 sequence (DNA): TGTGCCAGCACGATGGCCGGGGAGCTGTTTTTT.

This clonotype was detected only a few times. The chain links TRBV12-3 or TRBV12-4 to TRBJ2-7, with D possibly TRBD1 on 5 matching bases. V was clipped by 2 bases and J by 9 bases, with 20 bases between them. The CDR3 consists of 15 residues. The CDR3 loop reads CASSLFLIQVSGQYF. In DNA form, the CDR3 reads TGTGCCAGCAGTTTATTTCTAATACAGGTATCTGGGCAGTACTTC.

At least ten counts were recorded for this clonotype. The chain recombines TRBV10-3 with TRBJ1-1; unclear D gene. V was pared by 2 bases and J by 7 bases, with 8 bases between. This CDR3 has 12 residues. Germline V gene data show CDR1 as ENHRY and CDR2 as SYGVKD. The CDR3, as DNA: TGTGCCATCAGTGAGGGACCGGATGAAGCTTTCTTT. It translates to CAISEGPDEAFF.

This clonotype was detected only a few times. The chain has TRBV6-1 and TRBJ2-2, with 8 positions matching TRBD2. J lost 2 bases, V lost 6 bases, and 5 bases had no gene match. This CDR3 region has 15 residues. Germline V gives CDR1 MNHNS, CDR2 SASEGT. CDR3 bases: TGTGCCAGCAGCAGAGCGGGAGTAAACACCGGGGAGCTGTTTTTT. As protein: CASSRAGVNTGELFF.

This clonotype came up many times. This chain links TRBV11-2 with TRBJ2-1, with TRBD1 matching 9 bases. The germline gives CDR1 SGHAT, CDR2 FQNNGV. The CDR3 extends over 15 amino acids. V shed 2 bases and J 3 bases; nucleotides not matched to a gene: 2. CDR3 residues: CASSLRQGVYNEQFF. CDR3 nucleotides: TGTGCCAGCAGCTTACGACAGGGGGTCTACAATGAGCAGTTCTTC.

Many counts were recorded for this clonotype. The V gene is TRBV20-1, the J gene TRBJ1-2, with TRBD1 identical over 9 bases. The CDR3 consists of 13 residues. Losses at the gene ends were 2 bases for V and 7 bases for J; bases not matched to a gene: 5. Per germline, CDR1 DFQATT and CDR2 SNEGSKA (reference sequence). CDR3 residues: CSARRTGESGYTF. The DNA for the CDR3 is TGCAGTGCTAGACGGACAGGGGAGAGTGGCTACACCTTC.

The V gene is TRBV6-1, the J gene TRBJ2-1; D not certain. The V end lost 6 bases, the J end lost 6 bases, and 9 bases lay between the germline ends. Per the germline V gene, CDR1 is MNHNS and CDR2 is SASEGT. This CDR3 is built from 12 residues. CDR3 bases: TGTGCCAGCAGCTGGACGCTCAATGAGCAGTTCTTC. The encoded protein is CASSWTLNEQFF.

This clonotype was counted only a few times. This rearrangement joins TRBV29-1 to TRBJ1-5; D gene uncertain. Germline-derived CDR1 and CDR2 are SQVTM and ANQGSEA. V was cut by 4 bases and J by 9 bases, with 13 bases left in between. The CDR3 consists of 12 residues. The CDR3 DNA reads as TGCAGCGTTGCCGAGGGAAAATCGCCCCAGCATTTT. Protein: CSVAEGKSPQHF.

This clonotype was seen many times. This rearrangement joins TRBV3-1 to TRBJ2-5; the match to TRBD2 covers 11 bases. This CDR3 comprises 17 residues. V dropped 4 bases and J dropped 4; count of bases not matched to a gene: 11. Looked up from germline, CDR1 is LGHDT and CDR2 is YNNKEL (reference sequence). The CDR3 sequence: CASSPPLAGGPGETQYF. CDR3 in DNA: TGTGCCAGCAGCCCTCCTTTAGCGGGAGGGCCCGGAGAGACCCAGTACTTC.

This chain uses TRBV7-9 with TRBJ1-2; D gene uncertain. The germline V gene has CDR1 SEHNR and CDR2 FQNEAQ (reference sequence). Trimming removed 2 bases at V and 7 bases at J, with 11 bases between. The CDR3 runs 13 residues. CDR3 coding DNA: TGTGCCAGCAGCTTATTGGGAGTGAGTGGCTACACCTTC. Its translation is CASSLLGVSGYTF. Full variable domain (missing parts from reference TRBV7-9 and TRBJ1-2): DTGVSQNPRHKITKRGQNVTFRCDPISEHNRLYWYRQTLGQGPEFLTYFQNEAQLEKSRLLSDRFSAERPKGSFSTLEIQRTEQGDSAMYLCASSLLGVSGYTFGSGTRLTVV.

The chain is built from TRBV4-3 and TRBJ1-6, with D hard to call. The germline V gene encodes CDR1 LGHNA and CDR2 YSLEER. V was cut by 0 bases and J by 5 bases, with 11 bases left in between. The CDR3 length is 16 residues. The CDR3 loop reads CASSQDPSRDNSPLHF. The CDR3 nucleotides are TGCGCCAGCAGCCAAGATCCCTCAAGAGATAATTCACCCCTCCACTTT.

There are many counts of this clonotype. The chain uses TRBV18 and TRBJ1-6; D call uncertain. Germline V gene sequence: CDR1 KGHSH, CDR2 LQKENI. This CDR3 contains 13 residues. V lost 2 bases, J lost 5 bases, and 4 bases lay in between. In DNA, the CDR3 is TGTGCCAGCTCACCAGGGAATAATTCACCCCTCCACTTT. Translating gives CASSPGNNSPLHF.

In this sample, this clonotype turned up a few times. The rearrangement joins TRBV29-1 to TRBJ1-2; 7 bases are shared with TRBD1. The V segment lost 4 bases and the J segment 4 bases; nucleotides outside the gene matches: 0. The germline gives CDR1 SQVTM, CDR2 ANQGSEA. CDR3 length equals 11 residues. CDR3 protein: CSVGTGYGYTF. As DNA, the CDR3 is TGCAGCGTTGGGACAGGCTATGGCTACACCTTC.

This clonotype was detected a few times. This rearrangement joins TRBV20-1 to TRBJ2-3, with 8 bases matching TRBD2. Germline lookup yields CDR1 DFQATT and CDR2 SNEGSKA (reference sequence). The CDR3 extends over 14 amino acids. V lost 3 bases and J lost 0; bases outside the gene matches: 2. Written as DNA, the CDR3 is TGCAGTGCTAGCGCTAGCGGGAGCACAGATACGCAGTATTTT. It is translated as CSASASGSTDTQYF.

This clonotype was seen ten or more times. This chain joins TRBV7-9 and TRBJ2-7, with D possibly being TRBD2 (6 bases). V was clipped by 0 bases and J by 2 bases, with 11 bases between them. The CDR3 contains 15 residues. Germline V lookup: CDR1 SEHNR, CDR2 FQNEAQ (reference sequence). CDR3 sequence reads: CASSLARDSTYEQYF. Written as DNA, the CDR3 is TGTGCCAGCAGCTTAGCCCGGGACTCTACCTACGAGCAGTACTTC.

This clonotype was observed at least ten times. This chain connects TRBV7-9 to TRBJ2-3; 10 nucleotides align to TRBD2. Germline V gene lookup returns CDR1 SEHNR and CDR2 FQNEAQ (reference sequence). This CDR3 has 16 amino acids. The V segment lost 5 bases and the J segment 4 bases; nucleotides outside the gene matches: 9. The CDR3 here is CASSPNLAGVSDTQYF. CDR3 sequence (DNA): TGTGCCAGCAGCCCAAATCTAGCGGGAGTCTCAGATACGCAGTATTTT.

This clonotype was counted only a few times. It may be a read error: a sequence one base away is much more abundant. V and J are TRBV20-1 and TRBJ1-1; D call uncertain. Germline-derived CDR1 and CDR2 are DFQATT and SNEGSKA (reference sequence). The CDR3 loop spans 12 amino acids. Trimming took 1 base from V and 5 from J, leaving 8 bases between them. As DNA, the CDR3 is TGCAGTGCTAGAGCGAGGGAAACTGAAGCTTTCTTT. Translating it yields CSARARETEAFF.

V usage is TRBV11-2 and J usage is TRBJ2-7; 7 bases fit TRBD1. V lost 4 bases and J lost 2; bases outside the gene matches: 8. This CDR3 region has 15 residues. The germline V gene encodes CDR1 SGHAT and CDR2 FQNNGV. The CDR3 region is CASSSQGSRAYEQYF. The CDR3 DNA reads as TGTGCCAGCAGCTCACAGGGGAGTAGGGCCTACGAGCAGTACTTC.

This clonotype has a handful of counts. This sequence joins TRBV4-3 and TRBJ1-1; D is unresolved. The germline CDR1 and CDR2 sequences are LGHNA and YSLEER. The CDR3 consists of 14 residues. Trimming stripped 0 bases from V and 4 bases from J, with 9 bases between. This chain's CDR3 is CASSQEKLSTEAFF. The CDR3, as DNA: TGCGCCAGCAGCCAAGAGAAATTAAGCACTGAAGCTTTCTTT.

Ten or more counts support this clonotype. V is TRBV5-6 and J is TRBJ2-3; TRBD2 matches 9 bases. CDR1 is SGHDT and CDR2 is YYEEEE in the germline V gene. The CDR3 spans 16 residues. The junction had 6 bases not matched to a gene; V was cut back by 2 bases and J by 2 bases. The DNA for the CDR3 is TGTGCCAGCAGCTTCCCTAGCGGGGATTACACAGATACGCAGTATTTT. This gives the protein CASSFPSGDYTDTQYF. The entire variable domain, with the rest obtained from reference TRBV5-6 and TRBJ2-3, is as follows: DAGVTQSPTHLIKTRGQQVTLRCSPKSGHDTVSWYQQALGQGPQFIFQYYEEEERQRGNFPDRFSGHQFPNYSSELNVNALLLGDSALYLCASSFPSGDYTDTQYFGPGTRLTVL.

The V and J genes are TRBV20-1 and TRBJ2-2; no clear D. Between the trimmed V and J ends, which lost 3 bases and 8 bases, there was a span of 13 bases. Germline values: CDR1 DFQATT, CDR2 SNEGSKA (reference sequence). CDR3 length: 13 amino acids. The CDR3 loop reads CSARVNPTGELFF. DNA for the CDR3: TGCAGTGCTAGGGTCAACCCGACGGGGGAGCTGTTTTTT.

The J gene is TRBJ1-1, the V gene TRBV29-1; D might be TRBD1 (5 bases). The CDR3 spans 13 residues. V lost 4 bases and J lost 4, with 13 bases in between. From germline, CDR1 is SQVTM and CDR2 ANQGSEA. CDR3 sequence reads: CSVVRAGSTEAFF. Written as DNA, the CDR3 is TGCAGCGTTGTCAGGGCAGGGAGCACTGAAGCTTTCTTT.

On this clonotype: The junction departs from germline at one end; a sequencing error may be responsible. This chain connects TRBV7-9 to TRBJ1-4; no clear D. This CDR3 spans 14 amino acids. The germline CDR1 and CDR2 sequences are SEHNR and FQNEAQ (reference sequence). As DNA, the CDR3 is TGTGCCAGCAGCTTAGGGGGAACTAATGGAAAACTGTTTTTT. Its translation is CASSLGGTNGKLFF.

This clonotype was seen many times. This chain links TRBV7-2 with TRBJ1-5; 7 nucleotides line up with TRBD1. The V segment lost 5 bases and the J segment 4 bases; nucleotides outside the gene matches: 8. CDR3 length: 15 residues. CDR1 is SGHTA and CDR2 is FQGNSA in the germline V gene. This CDR3 is CASSRDREGNQPQHF. The CDR3 bases are TGTGCCAGCAGCCGAGACAGGGAGGGAAATCAGCCCCAGCATTTT.

This clonotype was recorded many times. The chain employs TRBV19 and TRBJ2-3; 10 bases align to TRBD2. The CDR3 consists of 16 residues. Germline loops: CDR1 LNHDA, CDR2 SQIVND (reference sequence). The V gene end was trimmed by 5 bases and the J gene end by 2 bases; junction bases not matched to a gene: 7. The CDR3 is CASSYLAGASTDTQYF. In nucleotides, the CDR3 is TGTGCCAGTAGTTACCTAGCGGGGGCTTCCACAGATACGCAGTATTTT.

This chain uses TRBV24-1 with TRBJ1-1; D is ambiguous. V lost 5 bases to trimming and J lost 1 base, with 10 bases between them. The CDR3 sequence is 14 residues long. From germline, CDR1 is KGHDR and CDR2 SFDVKD. The CDR3 protein is CATSAADKNTEAFF. CDR3 DNA: TGTGCCACCAGTGCCGCAGACAAGAACACTGAAGCTTTCTTT.

This chain links TRBV10-3 with TRBJ2-3; 12 bases are shared with TRBD2. The V and J ends lost 6 bases and 7 bases, in that order; junction bases with no gene match: 8. Germline V gives CDR1 ENHRY, CDR2 SYGVKD. The CDR3 spans 15 residues. The CDR3 here is CAIRPLTSGGNTQYF. The CDR3 region has the DNA TGTGCCATCAGGCCCTTGACTAGCGGGGGAAATACGCAGTATTTT.

The rearrangement joins TRBV24-1 to TRBJ2-5; D gene ambiguous. With 5 bases removed from V and 5 bases from J, the gap between germline ends came to 14 bases. This CDR3 has 14 amino acids. CDR1 is KGHDR, CDR2 SFDVKD, per germline. CDR3 loop: CATSVSGSRETQYF. CDR3 in DNA: TGTGCCACCAGTGTGTCCGGATCCCGGGAGACCCAGTACTTC.

This clonotype was recorded many times. The gene calls are TRBV28 and TRBJ1-5; D remains ambiguous. From germline, CDR1 is MDHEN and CDR2 SYDVKM. CDR3 length: 14 residues. V lost 5 bases and J 2 bases, leaving 10 bases between the germline ends. The CDR3 nucleotides read TGTGCCAGCAGTCCGCTCGGGGGCAATCAGCCCCAGCATTTT. Translated: CASSPLGGNQPQHF.

The rearrangement links TRBV3-1 to TRBJ2-7; 11 bases are shared with TRBD2. CDR1 is LGHDT, CDR2 YNNKEL, per germline (reference sequence). Trimming took 0 bases from V and 6 from J; bases not matched to a gene: 10. The CDR3 runs 17 residues. As DNA, the CDR3 is TGTGCCAGCAGCCAAGAATTCGGGACTAGCGGACTACGCGAGCAGTACTTC. It yields the protein CASSQEFGTSGLREQYF.

A single count supports this clonotype. This may come from a read error, since a much larger clone is one base off. It is likely a read error, because the conserved phenylalanine at the end of the CDR3 is missing. The genes are TRBV5-1 and TRBJ2-7, with 7 bases identical to TRBD1. The V and J ends lost 2 bases and 2 bases, in that order; junction bases with no gene match: 4. This CDR3 has 14 residues. CDR1 is SGHRS, CDR2 YFSETQ, per germline. CDR3: CASSFRTGPYEQYS. CDR3 nucleotide sequence: TGCGCCAGCAGCTTCAGGACAGGACCCTACGAGCAGTACTCC.

This clonotype was recorded many times. The genes are TRBV11-2 and TRBJ1-1; D gene unclear. CDR1 is SGHAT, CDR2 FQNNGV, per germline. With 0 bases removed from V and 0 bases from J, the gap between germline ends came to 11 bases. The CDR3 runs 16 residues. CDR3 sequence reads: CASSLEADNMNTEAFF. CDR3 sequence (DNA): TGTGCCAGCAGCTTAGAGGCAGACAACATGAACACTGAAGCTTTCTTT.